Described below is a single TCR beta chain sequence and its context. A junction end diverges from the germline sequence, so it may reflect a read error. This sample was taken from a study of neurological immune-mediated disorders. Germline CDR1 and CDR2: DFQATT and SNEGSKA (reference sequence). The CDR3 covers 13 residues. This sample's time point: technical triplicate 3. Stored at -80 C, 2 million PBMCs were the source of the unsorted libraries. TCRdb fed the 5' RACE reads into MiXCR, producing one record per CDR3 protein. The data hold some 48,000 distinct CDR3 sequences, with roughly 21% observed a single time.

Sequencing used PBMCs. The TCR comes from a man aged 55 to 70 with HTLV-1-associated myelopathy (HAM/TSP). This rearrangement joins TRBV20-1 to TRBJ1-2, with D possibly being TRBD1 (6 bases). The CDR3 loop is CSARVQGNYDYTF. The CDR3 coding sequence is TGCAGTGCAAGAGTACAGGGAAACTATGACTACACCTTC.